The present entry profiles one T cell receptor beta chain with its context. TCRdb recomputed calls from the RT-PCR reads with MiXCR, one row per CDR3 protein. The table has fewer than 550,000 distinct CDR3 sequences, about 25% seen once. The data were obtained in a study of response to subunit inactivated influenza vaccine. The germline gives CDR1 SGHRS, CDR2 YFSETQ. The CDR3 runs 14 residues. The V gene lost 0 bases and the J gene lost 1 base, with 7 bases spanning the gap. The chain carries TRBV5-1 and TRBJ1-2; D gene unclear. This sequence was found in a man in his fifties who received an inactivated influenza vaccine. The sample here was CD4+ T cells sorted from PBMCs, taken 4 to 6 days after vaccination. As DNA, the CDR3 is TGCGCCAGCAGCTTGGTCGACGGTAACTATGGCTACACCTTC. It is translated as CASSLVDGNYGYTF. Complete variable domain (other parts from reference TRBV5-1 and TRBJ1-2): KAGVTQTPRYLIKTRGQQVTLSCSPISGHRSVSWYQQTPGQGLQFLFEYFSETQRNKGNFPGRFSGRQFSNSRSEMNVSTLELGDSALYLCASSLVDGNYGYTFGSGTRLTVV.